The subject of this entry is one T cell receptor beta chain. This sample was taken from a study of T cells in Graves' hyperthyroidism and ophthalmopathy. Germline CDR1 MNHEY, CDR2 SVGEGT. This CDR3 is built from 13 residues. V shed 6 bases and J shed 9 bases, with 15 bases lying between them. Amplification of TCR beta CDR3 regions was performed using RNA transcripts as template. The study used the HTBI primer set for a first-round RT-PCR of the TCR CDR3. From the multiplex PCR reads, TCRdb called clonotypes with MiXCR, one entry per CDR3 protein. The sample carries about 600,000 distinct CDR3 sequences, about a sixth recorded once.

The origin of this receptor is a woman aged 40 to 49 with Graves' ophthalmopathy. Input material: blood. The V gene is TRBV6-2 or TRBV6-3, the J gene TRBJ2-1; D might be TRBD2 (5 bases). The DNA of the CDR3 is TGTGCCAGCAGCAATTTGGGAGTGCGTGAGCAGTTCTTC. Amino acid sequence: CASSNLGVREQFF.